This T cell receptor beta chain was retrieved from a study of blood T cell repertoires in COVID-19 (dated by TCRdb to the early 2020s). Study-wide context: The collaborator samples originated in the United States, Italy and Spain and spanned the acute and convalescent phases of COVID-19. The prospective study material was composed of cDNA or gDNA derived from T cells, B-cell-depleted T cells, or PBMCs. The dataset comprised deeply sampled blood TCRbeta repertoires from subjects exposed to, actively infected with, or recovered from COVID-19. The repertoires were made available in a free public database intended to serve as a resource for research on the immune response to SARS-CoV-2. The samples were drawn from two sources: the first 160 participants of the ongoing ImmuneRACE study, and fewer than 1,500 subjects contributed by 6 global collaborators. Nearly every sample came with metadata listing a de-identified subject ID, COVID-19 status, age in years and sex. Where available, HLA class I and class II types were taken from metadata supplied by the sample provider and were not determined by assay-based typing.

This clone appeared a single time. Its recognized antigen is unknown. Base qualities are not recorded, but no much larger clone differs from it by a single base. Overall results and qualifications from the work: The amount of clinical and demographic metadata varied by source and participant and was provided uncurated.

The collaborating institutions used their own protocols to collect whole blood in K2EDTA tubes. Collaborator samples were shipped for TCRbeta analysis as frozen whole blood, isolated PBMCs, or DNA extracted from either sample type. The immunoSEQ Assay, a bias-controlled multiplex PCR, was used to amplify TCRbeta CDR3 regions from genomic DNA. As for the authors' bioinformatics: The number of nucleated cells in each sample was estimated by amplification of reference gene primers within the assay. To quantify the absolute abundance of each unique TCRbeta CDR3 rearrangement, sequence reads were collapsed and filtered. For each sample, productive Simpson clonality was calculated by taking the square root of Simpson's diversity index across productive rearrangements. The clones in this table, taken by TCRdb from immuneACCESS, are in-frame only. Not every clone is retained; where verified, under half of the shortfall comes from an unresolved V gene, and the cause of the rest is unknown. V, J and clone size are those of that table, while D and trimming were read from the DNA. This sample holds about 69,000 clones; roughly three quarters were observed only once. Jointly, the top ten make up about 15% of the sample.

Relative to germline, V is missing 3 bases and J is missing 14 bases, with 4 bases of the junction outside any gene match. From a lookup of the germline V gene (reference sequence), CDR1 and CDR2 are DFQATT and SNEGSKA. The CDR3 goes from the cysteine to the phenylalanine over 11 residues. Only the CDR3 portion is preserved as DNA: 33 bases, with reading frame beginning at the first base. This clonotype was sampled from a man aged 60 to 75 with acute or convalescent COVID-19. Material: peripheral blood. The chain employs TRBV20-1 and TRBJ1-6; a stretch of 7 junction bases matches TRBD1. CDR3 loop: CSARDRLTLHF. The nucleotides read TGCAGTGCTAGGGACAGGCTAACCCTCCACTTT.